This note documents a single TCR beta chain sequence. The entry originates in a study of blood T cell repertoires in COVID-19. The CDR3 covers 15 residues. J gave up 1 base and V 6 bases, and 4 bases lay outside the gene matches. Looked up from germline, CDR1 is SNHLY and CDR2 is FYNNEI. The protocol was immunoSEQ multiplex PCR, while the TCRdb copy is restricted to in-frame clones and leaves out a portion. The sample consists of about 120,000 clones, roughly nine tenths of them appearing once. Sequencing input: peripheral blood. This clonotype originated in a man between 65 and 79 years old with active or convalescent COVID-19. The chain joins TRBV2 to TRBJ1-3; 9 bases fit TRBD1. CDR3 nucleotides: TGTGCCAGCAGGGTACAGGGGGCTTCTGGAAACACCATATATTTT. It specifies CASRVQGASGNTIYF. The whole variable domain, remainder taken from reference TRBV2 and TRBJ1-3, is EPEVTQTPSHQVTQMGQEVILRCVPISNHLYFYWYRQILGQKVEFLVSFYNNEISEKSEIFDDQFSVERPDGSNFTLKIRSTKLEDSAMYFCASRVQGASGNTIYFGEGSWLTVV.